This paragraph covers one T cell receptor (beta chain) sequence. What it recognizes is unknown. Trimming removed 1 base at V and 3 bases at J, with 10 bases between. CDR1 and CDR2 from the germline V gene are SGHTA and FQGNSA. The CDR3 sequence is 14 residues long. The sample comes from a study of cytomegalovirus exposure and HLA in healthy donors. Study-wide points: A later analysis appeared to link common viral pathogens to several of the most significant clusters. V- and J-gene trimming of TCR beta was linked (in a later analysis) to a missense DCLRE1C variant. TCR beta V segments were, for the most part, productive about 90% or about 30% of the time in an earlier analysis.

Primers included in the PCR were 60 Vbeta and 13 Jbeta primers. TCRdb keeps only in-frame clones here, not all; method: immunoSEQ multiplex PCR. Found here are 95,000 to 100,000 clones, about 80% of them singletons; the top ten hold 2% to 2.5%. This chain uses TRBV7-2 with TRBJ2-7, with a weak D call TRBD1 (5 bases). Sequencing was done on a sample of PBMCs. This receptor was obtained from a man between 35 and 55 years old in good health and CMV-seronegative. CDR3 residues: CASSLVSQGYEQYF. The CDR3, as DNA: TGTGCCAGCAGCTTAGTGTCCCAGGGCTACGAGCAGTACTTC.